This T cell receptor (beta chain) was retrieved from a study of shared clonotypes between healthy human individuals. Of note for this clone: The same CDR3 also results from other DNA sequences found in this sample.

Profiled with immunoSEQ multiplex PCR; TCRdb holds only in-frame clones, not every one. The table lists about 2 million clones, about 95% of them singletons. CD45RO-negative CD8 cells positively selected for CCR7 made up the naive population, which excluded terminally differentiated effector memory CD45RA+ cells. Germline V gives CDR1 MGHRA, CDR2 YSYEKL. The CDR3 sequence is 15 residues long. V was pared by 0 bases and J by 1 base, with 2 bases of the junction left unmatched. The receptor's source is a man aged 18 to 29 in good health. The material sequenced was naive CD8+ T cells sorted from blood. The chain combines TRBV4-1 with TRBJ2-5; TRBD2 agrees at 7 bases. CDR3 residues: CASSQDPGGQETQYF. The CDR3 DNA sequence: TGCGCCAGCAGCCAAGATCCGGGGGGCCAAGAGACCCAGTACTTC.